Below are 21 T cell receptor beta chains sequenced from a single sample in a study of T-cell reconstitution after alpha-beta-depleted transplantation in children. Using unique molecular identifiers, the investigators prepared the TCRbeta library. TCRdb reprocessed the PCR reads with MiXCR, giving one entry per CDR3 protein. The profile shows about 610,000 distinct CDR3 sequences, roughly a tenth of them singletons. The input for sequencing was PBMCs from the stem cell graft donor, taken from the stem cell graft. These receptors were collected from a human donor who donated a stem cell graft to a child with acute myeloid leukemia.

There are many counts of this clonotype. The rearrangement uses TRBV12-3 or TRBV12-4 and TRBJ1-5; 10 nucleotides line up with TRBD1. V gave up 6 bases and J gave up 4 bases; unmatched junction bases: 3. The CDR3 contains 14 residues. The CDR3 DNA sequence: TGTGCCAGCAGCCGGACAGGGGGTAATCAGCCCCAGCATTTT. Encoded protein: CASSRTGGNQPQHF.

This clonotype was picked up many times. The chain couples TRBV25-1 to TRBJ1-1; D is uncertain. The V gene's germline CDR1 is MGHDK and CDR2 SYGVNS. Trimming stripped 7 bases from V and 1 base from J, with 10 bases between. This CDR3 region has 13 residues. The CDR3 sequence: CASIEAPNTEAFF. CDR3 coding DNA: TGTGCCAGCATAGAGGCCCCGAACACTGAAGCTTTCTTT.

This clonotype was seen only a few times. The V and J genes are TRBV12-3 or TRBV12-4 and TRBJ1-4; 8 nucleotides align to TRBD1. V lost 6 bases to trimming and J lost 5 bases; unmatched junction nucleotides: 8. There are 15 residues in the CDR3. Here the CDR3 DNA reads TGTGCCAGCAGCCGCATCAGGGGGCGAAATGAAAAACTGTTTTTT. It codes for CASSRIRGRNEKLFF.

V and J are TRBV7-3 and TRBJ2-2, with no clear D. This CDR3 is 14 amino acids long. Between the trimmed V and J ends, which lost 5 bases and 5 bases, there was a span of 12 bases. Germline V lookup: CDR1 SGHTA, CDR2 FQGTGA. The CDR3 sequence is CASSLRPVTGELFF. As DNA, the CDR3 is TGTGCCAGCAGCCTCAGGCCGGTGACCGGGGAGCTGTTTTTT.

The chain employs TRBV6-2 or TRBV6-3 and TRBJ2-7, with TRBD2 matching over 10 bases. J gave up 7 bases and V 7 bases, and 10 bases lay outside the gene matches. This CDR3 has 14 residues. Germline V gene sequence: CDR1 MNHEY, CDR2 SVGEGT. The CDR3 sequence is CASTLTSGHQEQYF. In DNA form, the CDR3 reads TGTGCCAGCACCCTGACTAGCGGGCATCAGGAGCAGTACTTC.

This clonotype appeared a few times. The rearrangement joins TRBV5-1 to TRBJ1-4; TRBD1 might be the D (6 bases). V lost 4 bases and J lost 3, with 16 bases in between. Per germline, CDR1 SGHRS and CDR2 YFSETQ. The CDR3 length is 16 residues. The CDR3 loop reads CASSVRTGIPNEKLFF. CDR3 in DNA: TGCGCCAGCAGCGTGAGAACAGGGATCCCTAATGAAAAACTGTTTTTT.

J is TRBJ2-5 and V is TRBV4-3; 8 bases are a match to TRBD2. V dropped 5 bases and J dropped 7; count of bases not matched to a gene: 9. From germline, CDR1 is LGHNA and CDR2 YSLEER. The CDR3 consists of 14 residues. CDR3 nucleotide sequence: TGCGCCAGCAGCAAAGGACTAGCCGATGGGACCCAGTACTTC. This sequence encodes CASSKGLADGTQYF.

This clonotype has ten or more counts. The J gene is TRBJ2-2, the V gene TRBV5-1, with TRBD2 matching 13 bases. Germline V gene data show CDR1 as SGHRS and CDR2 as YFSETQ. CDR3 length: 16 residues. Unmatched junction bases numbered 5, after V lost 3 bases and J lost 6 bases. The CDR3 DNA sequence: TGCGCCAGCAGCTCTTGGACTAGCGGGAGTGCCGGGGAGCTGTTTTTT. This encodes CASSSWTSGSAGELFF.

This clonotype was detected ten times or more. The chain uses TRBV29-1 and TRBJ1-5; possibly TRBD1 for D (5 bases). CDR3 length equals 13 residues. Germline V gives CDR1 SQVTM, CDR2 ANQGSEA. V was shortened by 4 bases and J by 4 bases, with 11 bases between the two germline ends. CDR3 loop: CSVALGRNQPQHF. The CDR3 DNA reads TGCAGCGTTGCGCTGGGACGGAATCAGCCCCAGCATTTT.

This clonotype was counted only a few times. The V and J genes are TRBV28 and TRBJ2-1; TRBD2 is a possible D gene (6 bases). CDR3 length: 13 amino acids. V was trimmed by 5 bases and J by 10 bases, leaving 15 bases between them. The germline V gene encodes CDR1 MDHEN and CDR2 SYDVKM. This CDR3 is CASSLTGEFEQFF. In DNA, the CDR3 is TGTGCCAGCAGTCTCACGGGAGAGTTCGAGCAGTTCTTC.

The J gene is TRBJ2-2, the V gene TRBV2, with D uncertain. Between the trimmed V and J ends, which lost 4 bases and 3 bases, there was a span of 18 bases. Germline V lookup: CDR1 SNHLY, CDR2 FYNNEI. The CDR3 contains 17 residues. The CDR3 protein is CASSAWMLSRDTGELFF. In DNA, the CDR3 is TGTGCCAGCAGTGCCTGGATGCTCTCCCGAGACACCGGGGAGCTGTTTTTT.

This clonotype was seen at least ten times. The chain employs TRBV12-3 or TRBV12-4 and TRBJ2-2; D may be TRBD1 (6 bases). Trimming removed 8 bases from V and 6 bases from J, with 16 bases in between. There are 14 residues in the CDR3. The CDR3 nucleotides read TGTGCCAGCTCCCCTAGAGACAGGTCCGGGGAGCTGTTTTTT. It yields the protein CASSPRDRSGELFF.

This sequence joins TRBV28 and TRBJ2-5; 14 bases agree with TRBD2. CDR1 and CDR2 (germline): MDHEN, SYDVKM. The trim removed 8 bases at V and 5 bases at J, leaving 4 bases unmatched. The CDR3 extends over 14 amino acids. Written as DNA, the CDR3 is TGTGCCAGCGGGACTAGCGGGAGTATTGAGACCCAGTACTTC. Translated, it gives CASGTSGSIETQYF.

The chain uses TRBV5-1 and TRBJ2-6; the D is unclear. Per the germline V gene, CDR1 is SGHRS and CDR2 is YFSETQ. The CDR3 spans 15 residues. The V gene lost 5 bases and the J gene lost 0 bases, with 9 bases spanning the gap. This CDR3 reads CASSPVLSGANVLTF. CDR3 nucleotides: TGCGCCAGCAGTCCAGTCCTCTCTGGGGCCAACGTCCTGACTTTC.

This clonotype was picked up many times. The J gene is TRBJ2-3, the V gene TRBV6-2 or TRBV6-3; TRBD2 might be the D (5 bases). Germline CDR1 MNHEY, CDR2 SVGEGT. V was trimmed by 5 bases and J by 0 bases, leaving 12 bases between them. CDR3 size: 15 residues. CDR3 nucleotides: TGTGCCAGCAGTCCGATCGGCGGGAGCACAGATACGCAGTATTTT. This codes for CASSPIGGSTDTQYF.

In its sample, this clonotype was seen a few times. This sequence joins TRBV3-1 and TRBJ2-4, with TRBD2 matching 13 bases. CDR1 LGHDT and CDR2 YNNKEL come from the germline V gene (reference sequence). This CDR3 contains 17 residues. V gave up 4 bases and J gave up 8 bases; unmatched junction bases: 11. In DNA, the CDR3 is TGTGCCAGCAGCCCAGCCCCGGGACTAGCGGGAACAGACATTCAGTACTTC. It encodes CASSPAPGLAGTDIQYF.

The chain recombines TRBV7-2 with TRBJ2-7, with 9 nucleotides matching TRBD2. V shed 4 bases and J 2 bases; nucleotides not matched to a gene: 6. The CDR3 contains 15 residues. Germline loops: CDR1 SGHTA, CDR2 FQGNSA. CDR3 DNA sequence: TGTGCCAGCAGCTCAAGTAGCGGGGGAGCCTACGAGCAGTACTTC. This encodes CASSSSSGGAYEQYF.

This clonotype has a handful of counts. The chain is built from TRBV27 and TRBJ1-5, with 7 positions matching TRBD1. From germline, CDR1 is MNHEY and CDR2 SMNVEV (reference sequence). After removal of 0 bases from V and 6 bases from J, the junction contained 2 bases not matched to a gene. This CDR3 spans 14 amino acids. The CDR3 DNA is TGTGCCAGCAGTTTATCCAGGGGGGGTCAGCCCCAGCATTTT. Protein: CASSLSRGGQPQHF.

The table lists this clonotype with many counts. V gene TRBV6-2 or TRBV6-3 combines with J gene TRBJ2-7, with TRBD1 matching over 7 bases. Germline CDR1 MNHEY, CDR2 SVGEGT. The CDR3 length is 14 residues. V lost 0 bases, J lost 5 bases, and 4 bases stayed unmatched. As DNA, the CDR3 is TGTGCCAGCAGTTACTCGACAGGGACGGACGAGCAGTACTTC. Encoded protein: CASSYSTGTDEQYF.

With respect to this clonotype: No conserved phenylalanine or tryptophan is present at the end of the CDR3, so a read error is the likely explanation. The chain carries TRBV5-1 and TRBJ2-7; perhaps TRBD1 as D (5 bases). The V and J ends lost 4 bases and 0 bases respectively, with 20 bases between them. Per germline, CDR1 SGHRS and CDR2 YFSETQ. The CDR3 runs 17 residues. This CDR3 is CASSRGSQVKSSYEQYL. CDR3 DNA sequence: TGCGCCAGCAGCAGAGGTTCACAGGTTAAGAGCTCCTACGAGCAGTACCTC.

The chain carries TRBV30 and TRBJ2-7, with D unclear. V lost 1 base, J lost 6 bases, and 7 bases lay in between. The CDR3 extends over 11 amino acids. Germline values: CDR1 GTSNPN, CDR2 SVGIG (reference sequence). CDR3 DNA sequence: TGTGCCTGGAGTGGTATTACCGAGCAGTACTTC. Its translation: CAWSGITEQYF.